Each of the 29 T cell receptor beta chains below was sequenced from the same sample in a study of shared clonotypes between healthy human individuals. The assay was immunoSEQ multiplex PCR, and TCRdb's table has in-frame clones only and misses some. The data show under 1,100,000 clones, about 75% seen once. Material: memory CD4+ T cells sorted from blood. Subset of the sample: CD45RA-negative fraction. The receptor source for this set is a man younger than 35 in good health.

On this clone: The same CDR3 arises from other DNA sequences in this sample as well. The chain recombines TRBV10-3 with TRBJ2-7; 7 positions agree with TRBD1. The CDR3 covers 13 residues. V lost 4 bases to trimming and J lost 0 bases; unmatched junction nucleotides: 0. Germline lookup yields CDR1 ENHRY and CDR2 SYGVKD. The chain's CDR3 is CAISGTGSYEQYF. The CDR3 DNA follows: TGTGCCATCAGTGGGACAGGCTCCTACGAGCAGTACTTC.

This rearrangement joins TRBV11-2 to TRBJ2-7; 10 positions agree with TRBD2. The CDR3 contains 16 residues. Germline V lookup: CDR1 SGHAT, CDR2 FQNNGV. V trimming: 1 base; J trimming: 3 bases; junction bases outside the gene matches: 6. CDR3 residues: CASSLVALAGLYEQYF. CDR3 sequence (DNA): TGTGCCAGCAGCTTAGTTGCACTAGCGGGACTCTACGAGCAGTACTTC.

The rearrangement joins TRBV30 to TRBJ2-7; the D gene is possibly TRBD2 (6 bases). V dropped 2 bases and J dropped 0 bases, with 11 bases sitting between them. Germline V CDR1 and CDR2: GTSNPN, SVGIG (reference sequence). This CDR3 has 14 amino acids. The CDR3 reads CAWSRRDPSYEQYF. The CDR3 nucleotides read TGTGCCTGGAGTCGGAGGGACCCCTCCTACGAGCAGTACTTC.

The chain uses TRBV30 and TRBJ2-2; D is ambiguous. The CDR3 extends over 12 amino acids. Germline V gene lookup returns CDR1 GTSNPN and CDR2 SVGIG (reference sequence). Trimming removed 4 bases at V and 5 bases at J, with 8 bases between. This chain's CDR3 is CAWTVPTGELFF. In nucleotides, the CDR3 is TGTGCCTGGACCGTACCAACCGGGGAGCTGTTTTTT.

CDR3 DNA sequence: TGTGCCAGCAACGACAGACTCTACGAGCAGTACTTC. Translation: CASNDRLYEQYF. This chain uses TRBV28 with TRBJ2-7; a possible D gene is TRBD1 (5 bases). Germline V gene lookup returns CDR1 MDHEN and CDR2 SYDVKM. This CDR3 has 12 residues. V was clipped by 7 bases and J by 3 bases, with 10 bases between them.

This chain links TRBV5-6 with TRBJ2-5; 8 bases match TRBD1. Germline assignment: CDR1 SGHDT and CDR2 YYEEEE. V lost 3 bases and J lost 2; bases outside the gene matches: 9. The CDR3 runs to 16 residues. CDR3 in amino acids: CASSSLGQGRQETQYF. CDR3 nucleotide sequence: TGTGCCAGCAGCTCCCTCGGACAGGGTAGACAAGAGACCCAGTACTTC.

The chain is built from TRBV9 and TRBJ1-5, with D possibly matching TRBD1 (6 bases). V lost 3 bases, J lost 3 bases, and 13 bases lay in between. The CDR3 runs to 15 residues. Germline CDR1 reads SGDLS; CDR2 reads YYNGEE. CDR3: CASSGSGTPNQPQHF. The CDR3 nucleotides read TGTGCCAGCAGCGGATCTGGGACACCCAATCAGCCCCAGCATTTT.

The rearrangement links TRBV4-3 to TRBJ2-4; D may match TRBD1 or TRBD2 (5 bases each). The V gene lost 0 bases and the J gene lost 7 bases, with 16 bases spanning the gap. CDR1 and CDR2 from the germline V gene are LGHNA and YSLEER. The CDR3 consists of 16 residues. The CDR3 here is CASSQEAVGAWNIQYF. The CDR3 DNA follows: TGCGCCAGCAGCCAAGAAGCGGTCGGGGCGTGGAACATTCAGTACTTC.

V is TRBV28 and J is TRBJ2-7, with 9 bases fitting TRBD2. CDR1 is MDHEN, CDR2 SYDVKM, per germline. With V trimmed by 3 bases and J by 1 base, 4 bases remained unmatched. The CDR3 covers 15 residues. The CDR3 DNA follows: TGTGCCAGCAGTTTTTCCAGCGGGGGGTCCTACGAGCAGTACTTC. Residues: CASSFSSGGSYEQYF.

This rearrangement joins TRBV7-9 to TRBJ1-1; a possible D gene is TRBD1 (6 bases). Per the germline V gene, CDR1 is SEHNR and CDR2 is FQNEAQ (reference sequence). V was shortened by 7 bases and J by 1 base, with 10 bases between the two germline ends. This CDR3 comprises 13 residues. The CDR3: CASKGRGNTEAFF. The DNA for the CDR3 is TGTGCCAGCAAGGGCAGGGGGAACACTGAAGCTTTCTTT.

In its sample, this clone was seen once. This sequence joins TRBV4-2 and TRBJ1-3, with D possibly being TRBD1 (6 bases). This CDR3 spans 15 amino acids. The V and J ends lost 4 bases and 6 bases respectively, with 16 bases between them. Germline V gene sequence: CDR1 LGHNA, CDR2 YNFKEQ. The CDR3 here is CASSRVGGVENTIYF. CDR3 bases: TGTGCCAGCAGCCGCGTAGGGGGGGTGGAAAACACCATATATTTT.

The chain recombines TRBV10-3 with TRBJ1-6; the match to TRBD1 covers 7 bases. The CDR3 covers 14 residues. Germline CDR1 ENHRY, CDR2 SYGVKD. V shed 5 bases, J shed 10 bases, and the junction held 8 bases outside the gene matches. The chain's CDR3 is CAISRTGDGSPLHF. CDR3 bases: TGTGCCATCAGTCGGACAGGTGATGGATCACCCCTCCACTTT.

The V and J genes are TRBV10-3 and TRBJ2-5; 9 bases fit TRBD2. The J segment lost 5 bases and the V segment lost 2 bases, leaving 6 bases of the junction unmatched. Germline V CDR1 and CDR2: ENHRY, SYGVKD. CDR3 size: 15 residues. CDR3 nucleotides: TGTGCCATCAGTGAGGCCGGGACTAGCAGTGAGACCCAGTACTTC. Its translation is CAISEAGTSSETQYF.

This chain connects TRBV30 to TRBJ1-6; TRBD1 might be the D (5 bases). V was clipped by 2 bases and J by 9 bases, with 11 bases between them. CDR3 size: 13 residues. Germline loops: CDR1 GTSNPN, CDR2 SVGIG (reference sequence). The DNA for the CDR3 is TGTGCCTGGAGTAGGGAAGGGGTTTCACCCCTCCACTTT. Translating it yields CAWSREGVSPLHF.

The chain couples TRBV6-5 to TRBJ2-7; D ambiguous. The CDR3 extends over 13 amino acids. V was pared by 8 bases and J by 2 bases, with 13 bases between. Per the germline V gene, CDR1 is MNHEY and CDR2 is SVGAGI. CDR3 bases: TGTGCCAGCGCTAAGGGCCTTCCCTACGAGCAGTACTTC. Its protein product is CASAKGLPYEQYF.

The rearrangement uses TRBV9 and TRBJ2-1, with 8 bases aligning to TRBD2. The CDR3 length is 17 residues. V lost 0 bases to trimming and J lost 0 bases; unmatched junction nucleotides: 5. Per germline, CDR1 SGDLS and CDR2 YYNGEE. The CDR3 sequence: CASSVVVGRDSYNEQFF. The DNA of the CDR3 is TGTGCCAGCAGCGTAGTAGTCGGGAGGGACTCCTACAATGAGCAGTTCTTC.

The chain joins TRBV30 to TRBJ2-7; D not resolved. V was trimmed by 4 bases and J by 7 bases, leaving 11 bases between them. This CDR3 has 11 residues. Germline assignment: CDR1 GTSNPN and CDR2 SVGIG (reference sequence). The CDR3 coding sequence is TGTGCCTGGACCTACGGTCAGGAGCAGTACTTC. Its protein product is CAWTYGQEQYF. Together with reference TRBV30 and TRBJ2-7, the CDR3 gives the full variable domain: SQTIHQWPATLVQPVGSPLSLECTVEGTSNPNLYWYRQAAGRGLQLLFYSVGIGQISSEVPQNLSASRPQDRQFILSSKKLLLSDSGFYLCAWTYGQEQYFGPGTRLTVT.

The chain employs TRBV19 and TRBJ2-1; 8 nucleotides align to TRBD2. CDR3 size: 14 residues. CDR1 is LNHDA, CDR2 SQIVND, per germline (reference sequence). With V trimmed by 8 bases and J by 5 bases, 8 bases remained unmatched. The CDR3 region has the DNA TGTGCCAGTCGACTAGCGCTAACGGACAATGAGCAGTTCTTC. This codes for CASRLALTDNEQFF.

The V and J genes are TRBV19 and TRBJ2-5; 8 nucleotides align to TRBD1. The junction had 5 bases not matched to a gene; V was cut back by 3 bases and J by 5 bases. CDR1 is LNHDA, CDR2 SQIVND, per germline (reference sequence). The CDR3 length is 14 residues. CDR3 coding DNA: TGTGCCAGTAGTATTGCAGGGGGCTGGGAGACCCAGTACTTC. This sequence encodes CASSIAGGWETQYF.

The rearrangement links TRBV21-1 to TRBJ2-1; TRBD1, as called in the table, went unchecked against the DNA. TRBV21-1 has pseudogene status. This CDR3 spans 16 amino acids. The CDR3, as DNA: TGTGCCAGCAGCAAAGCTGGACAGGCCCTCCTCCATGAGCAGTTCTTC. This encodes CASSKAGQALLHEQFF.

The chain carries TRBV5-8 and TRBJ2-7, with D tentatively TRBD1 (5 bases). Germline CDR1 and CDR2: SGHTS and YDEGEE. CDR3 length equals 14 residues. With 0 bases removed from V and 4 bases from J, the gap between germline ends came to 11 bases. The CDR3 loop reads CASSLAQGRYEQYF. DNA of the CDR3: TGTGCCAGCAGCTTGGCTCAGGGAAGATACGAGCAGTACTTC. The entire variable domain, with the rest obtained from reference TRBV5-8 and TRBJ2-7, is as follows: EAGVTQSPTHLIKTRGQQATLRCSPISGHTSVYWYQQALGLGLQFLLWYDEGEERNRGNFPPRFSGRQFPNYSSELNVNALELEDSALYLCASSLAQGRYEQYFGPGTRLTVT.

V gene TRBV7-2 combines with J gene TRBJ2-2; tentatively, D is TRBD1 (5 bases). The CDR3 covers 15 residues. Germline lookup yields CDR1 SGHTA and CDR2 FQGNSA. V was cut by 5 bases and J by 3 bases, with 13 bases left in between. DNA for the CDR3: TGTGCCAGCAGCATTTGGCAGGGTGACACCGGGGAGCTGTTTTTT. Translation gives CASSIWQGDTGELFF. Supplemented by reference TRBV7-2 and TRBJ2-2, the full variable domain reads GAGVSQSPSNKVTEKGKDVELRCDPISGHTALYWYRQSLGQGLEFLIYFQGNSAPDKSGLPSDRFSAERTGGSVSTLTIQRTQQEDSAVYLCASSIWQGDTGELFFGEGSRLTVL.

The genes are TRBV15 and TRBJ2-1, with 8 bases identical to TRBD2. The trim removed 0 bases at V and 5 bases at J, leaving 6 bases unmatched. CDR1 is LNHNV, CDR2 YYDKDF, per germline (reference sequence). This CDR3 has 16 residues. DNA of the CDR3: TGTGCCACCAGCAGAGACCGTACTAGCGGTCACAATGAGCAGTTCTTC. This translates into CATSRDRTSGHNEQFF.

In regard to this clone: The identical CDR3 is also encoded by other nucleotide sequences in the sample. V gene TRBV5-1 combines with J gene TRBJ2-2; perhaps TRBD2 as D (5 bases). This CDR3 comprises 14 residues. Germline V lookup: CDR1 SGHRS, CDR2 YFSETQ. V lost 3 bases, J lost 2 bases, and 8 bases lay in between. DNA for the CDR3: TGCGCCAGCAGCTCCGGACTTAACACCGGGGAGCTGTTTTTT. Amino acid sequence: CASSSGLNTGELFF.

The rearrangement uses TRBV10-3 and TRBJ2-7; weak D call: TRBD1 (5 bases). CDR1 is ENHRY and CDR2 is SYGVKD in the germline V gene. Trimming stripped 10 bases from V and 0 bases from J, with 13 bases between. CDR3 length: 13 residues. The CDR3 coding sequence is TGTGCCACCTACGACAGTGTCTCCTACGAGCAGTACTTC. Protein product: CATYDSVSYEQYF.

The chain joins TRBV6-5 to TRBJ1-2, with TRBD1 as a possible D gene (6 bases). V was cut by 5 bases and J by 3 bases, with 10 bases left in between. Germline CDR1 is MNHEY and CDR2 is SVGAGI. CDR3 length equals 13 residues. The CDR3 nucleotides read TGTGCCAGCAGTACAGGACAGTACTATGGCTACACCTTC. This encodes CASSTGQYYGYTF.

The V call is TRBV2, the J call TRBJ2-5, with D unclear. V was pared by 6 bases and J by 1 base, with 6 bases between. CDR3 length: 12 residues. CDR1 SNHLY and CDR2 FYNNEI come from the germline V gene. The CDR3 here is CASSPTQETQYF. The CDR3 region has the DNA TGTGCCAGCAGCCCCACCCAAGAGACCCAGTACTTC.

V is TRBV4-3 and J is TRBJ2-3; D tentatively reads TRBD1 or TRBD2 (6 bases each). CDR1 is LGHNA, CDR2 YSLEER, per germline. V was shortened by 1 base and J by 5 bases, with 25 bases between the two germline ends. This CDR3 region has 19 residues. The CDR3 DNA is TGCGCCAGCAGCCAAGTTTACCTATTAGGGGGAGGCGGGGAAGATACGCAGTATTTT. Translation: CASSQVYLLGGGGEDTQYF.

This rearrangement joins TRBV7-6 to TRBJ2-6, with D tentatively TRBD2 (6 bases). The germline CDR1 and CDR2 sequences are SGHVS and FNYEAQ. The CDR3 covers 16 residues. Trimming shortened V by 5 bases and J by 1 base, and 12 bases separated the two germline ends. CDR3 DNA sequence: TGTGCCAGCAGCCCACCCGGAGGGTCTGGGGCCAACGTCCTGACTTTC. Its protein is CASSPPGGSGANVLTF.